A single count supports the clone carrying this T cell receptor (beta chain). Generated by immunoSEQ multiplex PCR, the TCRdb table keeps only in-frame clones and is missing some. The sample shows over 9,500 clones, approximately 71% of them seen only once. These data are taken from a study of tumor-infiltrating lymphocytes in localized non-small cell lung cancer. The TCR sequence derives from a human donor with non-small cell lung cancer. Sequenced: lung tumor tissue.

The CDR3 region has the DNA TGTGCCAGCAGCTTAGACAGGGGCAGGTACGAGCAGTACTTC. Amino acid sequence: CASSLDRGRYEQYF. The chain links TRBV11-1 to TRBJ2-5; 7 positions match TRBD1. The J call may be wrong; the DNA end is better matched by TRBJ2-7. The CDR3 runs to 14 residues. Germline CDR1 and CDR2: SGHAT and FQDESV (reference sequence).